These T cell receptor beta chains were read from a single sample in a study of Graves' ophthalmopathy and Graves' hyperthyroidism. TCRdb reprocessed the multiplex PCR reads with MiXCR, giving one entry per CDR3 protein. The table records over a million distinct CDR3 sequences, less than 45% of them present only once. Sample: peripheral blood or thyroid tissue (not recorded which). These receptors originate from an adult man with Graves' hyperthyroidism. Each CDR3 is given with its conserved first and last residue. D genes are given only for firm matches. Clone size is given for some rows only: seen once, a few or many times, or a class if the clone is expanded.

cdr3_aa: CASSPRGPRETQYF
cdr3_nt: TGTGCCAGCAGCCCTCGGGGGCCCCGGGAGACCCAGTACTTC
v_call: TRBV12-3/TRBV12-4
j_call: TRBJ2-5
clone_size: few
d_call: -

cdr3_aa: CASSLADGASYEQYF
cdr3_nt: TGTGCCAGCAGCTTAGCCGACGGGGCTTCCTACGAGCAGTACTTC
v_call: TRBV7-6
j_call: TRBJ2-7
clone_size: many
d_call: -

cdr3_aa: CASSVVAPADGYTF
cdr3_nt: TGTGCCAGCAGCGTTGTGGCGCCGGCGGATGGCTACACCTTC
v_call: TRBV2
j_call: TRBJ1-2
clone_size: once
d_call: -

cdr3_aa: CASSPVQGPGWPQHF
cdr3_nt: TGTGCCAGCAGCCCCGTGCAGGGGCCTGGATGGCCCCAGCATTTT
v_call: TRBV7-9
j_call: TRBJ1-5
clone_size: -
d_call: -

cdr3_aa: CASSLTHGDYEQYF
cdr3_nt: TGTGCCAGCAGTTTGACCCATGGGGACTACGAGCAGTACTTC
v_call: TRBV5-1
j_call: TRBJ2-7
clone_size: few
d_call: -

cdr3_aa: CSLGTGDGYTF
cdr3_nt: TGCAGCCTAGGAACAGGGGACGGCTACACCTTC
v_call: TRBV29-1
j_call: TRBJ1-2
clone_size: many
d_call: TRBD1

cdr3_aa: CASSRGGTGILRQPQHF
cdr3_nt: TGTGCCAGCAGCAGGGGGGGAACAGGGATCCTGCGTCAGCCCCAGCATTTT
v_call: TRBV12-3/TRBV12-4
j_call: TRBJ1-5
clone_size: -
d_call: TRBD1

cdr3_aa: CATSPGQASNSPLHF
cdr3_nt: TGTGCCACCAGCCCGGGACAGGCTTCTAATTCACCCCTCCACTTT
v_call: TRBV10-3
j_call: TRBJ1-6
clone_size: -
d_call: TRBD1

cdr3_aa: CASSASGGRETQYF
cdr3_nt: TGTGCCAGCAGCGCTAGTGGGGGGCGTGAGACCCAGTACTTC
v_call: TRBV7-9
j_call: TRBJ2-5
clone_size: -
d_call: -

cdr3_aa: CASSYLINSNYGYTF
cdr3_nt: TGTGCCAGCAGTTACCTCATCAACAGCAACTATGGCTACACCTTC
v_call: TRBV6-6
j_call: TRBJ1-2
clone_size: -
d_call: -

cdr3_aa: CASSETPPFEQYF
cdr3_nt: TGCGCCAGCAGTGAGACGCCTCCTTTCGAGCAGTACTTC
v_call: TRBV10-2
j_call: TRBJ2-7
clone_size: many
d_call: -

cdr3_aa: CASSQDRDFVTEAFF
cdr3_nt: TGTGCCAGCAGCCAAGATAGGGACTTTGTAACTGAAGCTTTCTTT
v_call: TRBV4-2
j_call: TRBJ1-1
clone_size: -
d_call: -

cdr3_aa: CASSDGDRDGKETQYF
cdr3_nt: TGTGCCAGCAGTGACGGGGACAGGGACGGTAAAGAGACCCAGTACTTC
v_call: TRBV2
j_call: TRBJ2-5
clone_size: many
d_call: TRBD1

cdr3_aa: CSARDVQLYGYTF
cdr3_nt: TGCAGTGCTAGAGATGTACAGCTCTATGGCTACACCTTC
v_call: TRBV20-1
j_call: TRBJ1-2
clone_size: -
d_call: -

cdr3_aa: CASSEYYAPYEQYF
cdr3_nt: TGTGCCAGCAGTGAGTACTACGCTCCCTACGAGCAGTACTTC
v_call: TRBV2
j_call: TRBJ2-7
clone_size: -
d_call: -

cdr3_aa: CASGGPAVNTEAFF
cdr3_nt: TGTGCCAGCGGGGGGCCCGCCGTGAACACTGAAGCTTTCTTT
v_call: TRBV2
j_call: TRBJ1-1
clone_size: many
d_call: -

cdr3_aa: CASTPDLQETQYF
cdr3_nt: TGTGCCAGCACCCCCGATCTCCAAGAGACCCAGTACTTC
v_call: TRBV11-2
j_call: TRBJ2-5
clone_size: many
d_call: -

cdr3_aa: CASSRTRLYEQYF
cdr3_nt: TGTGCCAGCAGCCGGACTAGATTATACGAGCAGTACTTC
v_call: TRBV5-8
j_call: TRBJ2-7
clone_size: many
d_call: TRBD2

cdr3_aa: CASSALIPWIHEQYF
cdr3_nt: TGCGCCAGCAGCGCACTAATCCCATGGATCCACGAGCAGTACTTC
v_call: TRBV5-1
j_call: TRBJ2-7
clone_size: many
d_call: -

cdr3_aa: CSEVSGTFSYEQYF
cdr3_nt: TGCAGTGAGGTTAGCGGGACTTTCTCATACGAGCAGTACTTC
v_call: TRBV20-1
j_call: TRBJ2-7
clone_size: -
d_call: TRBD2

cdr3_aa: CATSAAGGNQPQYF
cdr3_nt: TGTGCCACCAGCGCCGCGGGGGGCAATCAGCCCCAGTACTTC
v_call: TRBV24-1
j_call: TRBJ2-5
clone_size: -
d_call: TRBD2